These 5 T cell receptor beta chains were sequenced from one sample in a study of response to subunit inactivated influenza vaccine. From the RT-PCR reads, TCRdb called clonotypes with MiXCR, one entry per CDR3 protein. The data contain 650,000 to 850,000 distinct CDR3 sequences, around 14% of them seen just once; the ten biggest clones take up 6.5% to 8.5%. The source material was PBMCs from blood, sampled approximately 15 days before vaccination. All receptors come from a man aged 50-59 years who received an inactivated influenza vaccine.

This rearrangement joins TRBV29-1 to TRBJ2-1; TRBD2 matches at 10 bases. The V gene's germline CDR1 is SQVTM and CDR2 ANQGSEA. This CDR3 has 15 amino acids. V shed 6 bases, J shed 5 bases, and the junction held 10 bases outside the gene matches. The CDR3 loop reads CSVLLAGGRNNEQFF. CDR3 bases: TGCAGCGTACTCTTAGCGGGAGGAAGGAACAATGAGCAGTTCTTC.

This chain connects TRBV28 to TRBJ2-7; possible D gene TRBD1, 5 bases. CDR1 MDHEN and CDR2 SYDVKM come from the germline V gene. The V and J ends lost 4 bases and 3 bases respectively, with 10 bases between them. CDR3 length equals 13 residues. The CDR3: CASSYKGLYEQYF. The CDR3 DNA reads TGTGCCAGCAGTTACAAGGGGCTCTACGAGCAGTACTTC. Filled out from reference TRBV28 and TRBJ2-7, the complete variable domain reads DVKVTQSSRYLVKRTGEKVFLECVQDMDHENMFWYRQDPGLGLRLIYFSYDVKMKEKGDIPEGYSVSREKKERFSLILESASTNQTSMYLCASSYKGLYEQYFGPGTRLTVT.

This clonotype has a handful of counts. This rearrangement joins TRBV7-3 to TRBJ2-1; D not certain. This CDR3 contains 12 residues. CDR1 SGHTA and CDR2 FQGTGA come from the germline V gene. The V end lost 4 bases, the J end lost 10 bases, and 11 bases lay between the germline ends. In DNA form, the CDR3 reads TGTGCCAGCAGCTCGCCTCTGGGGGAGCAGTTCTTC. It yields the protein CASSSPLGEQFF.

Only a few counts were recorded for this clonotype. The J gene is TRBJ1-2, the V gene TRBV7-2; tentatively, D is TRBD1 (6 bases). In germline, CDR1 is SGHTA, CDR2 FQGNSA. The CDR3 length is 15 residues. Trimming took 5 bases from V and 5 from J, leaving 18 bases between them. This CDR3 is CASSSNSQGTYGYTF. The CDR3 nucleotides read TGTGCCAGCAGCAGTAATAGCCAGGGGACTTATGGCTACACCTTC.

This clonotype has just a few counts. The chain combines TRBV29-1 with TRBJ2-7, with 9 bases aligning to TRBD2. The CDR3 consists of 15 residues. J gave up 6 bases and V 6 bases, and 15 bases lay outside the gene matches. CDR1 and CDR2 (germline): SQVTM, ANQGSEA. The CDR3 sequence: CSVSHPGLAIGEQYF. CDR3 coding DNA: TGCAGCGTCTCCCATCCGGGACTAGCAATTGGCGAGCAGTACTTC.